The sequence of this TCR beta chain was determined in a study of identical twins. Template switching introduced a universal primer site, and the cDNA bore unique molecular identifiers. TCRdb re-derived calls from the 5' RACE reads in MiXCR, one entry per CDR3 protein. Altogether more than 400,000 distinct CDR3 sequences are present, about 16% being singletons, with the ten largest covering about 0.47%. The CDR3 is 17 residues long. Deletions cut 0 bases from V and 0 bases from J, with 11 bases between. CDR1 KGHSH and CDR2 LQKENI come from the germline V gene. These data also formed part of another study, on yellow fever vaccine responses in identical twins.

Input material: CD4+ T cells sorted from blood. This sequence joins TRBV18 and TRBJ2-2, with D perhaps assigned TRBD1 or TRBD2 (6 bases each). The TCR originated in a woman in her late teens or twenties in good health. This CDR3 reads CASSPPMRGANTGELFF. CDR3 DNA: TGTGCCAGCTCACCACCGATGAGGGGGGCGAACACCGGGGAGCTGTTTTTT.